One sample yielded the 17 T cell receptor beta chains listed below, sequenced in a study of shared clonotypes between healthy human individuals. This table comes from immunoSEQ multiplex PCR, and its TCRdb copy is limited to in-frame clones, with some not included. The repertoire consists of around 2.3 million clones, with approximately 94% occurring once and the leading ten covering 0.1% to 0.15%. Source material: naive CD4+ T cells sorted from blood. As to subset: CD45RA+ positively selected. These receptors were obtained from a man aged 18 to 30 in good health.

The rearrangement uses TRBV27 and TRBJ1-1; the match to TRBD1 covers 8 bases. In germline, CDR1 is MNHEY, CDR2 SMNVEV (reference sequence). CDR3 size: 17 residues. Losses at the gene ends were 1 base for V and 4 bases for J; bases not matched to a gene: 11. The CDR3 is CASSLYRDRTFRTEAFF. CDR3 DNA sequence: TGTGCCAGCAGTTTATATCGGGACAGGACTTTTCGCACTGAAGCTTTCTTT.

As regards this clone: In the same sample, other DNA sequences code for this CDR3. The V call is TRBV5-6, the J call TRBJ2-5; TRBD1 might be the D (6 bases). V was cut by 0 bases and J by 4 bases, with 10 bases left in between. Germline V CDR1 and CDR2: SGHDT, YYEEEE. The CDR3 consists of 14 residues. The CDR3 DNA sequence: TGTGCCAGCAGCTTGGATGGGGGCGGAGAGACCCAGTACTTC. As protein: CASSLDGGGETQYF. Together with reference TRBV5-6 and TRBJ2-5, the CDR3 gives the full variable domain: DAGVTQSPTHLIKTRGQQVTLRCSPKSGHDTVSWYQQALGQGPQFIFQYYEEEERQRGNFPDRFSGHQFPNYSSELNVNALLLGDSALYLCASSLDGGGETQYFGPGTRLLVL.

The chain combines TRBV14 with TRBJ1-2; a weak D match, TRBD1 (5 bases). Per germline, CDR1 SGHDN and CDR2 FVKESK. The CDR3 has 15 amino acids. Trimming cost V 0 bases and J 3 bases, with 11 bases left between them. This CDR3 reads CASSQDRRTHYGYTF. In nucleotides, the CDR3 is TGTGCCAGCAGCCAAGATCGGAGGACACACTATGGCTACACCTTC.

The genes are TRBV27 and TRBJ2-2; maybe TRBD2 (6 bases). Trimming cost V 8 bases and J 6 bases, with 10 bases left between them. The CDR3 loop spans 12 amino acids. The germline V gene encodes CDR1 MNHEY and CDR2 SMNVEV (reference sequence). CDR3 nucleotide sequence: TGTGCCAGCGGGTGGAGGGCCGGGGAGCTGTTTTTT. Amino acids: CASGWRAGELFF.

The chain combines TRBV9 with TRBJ1-2; D is uncertain. There are 15 residues in the CDR3. V lost 4 bases, J lost 4 bases, and 17 bases lay in between. CDR1 SGDLS and CDR2 YYNGEE come from the germline V gene. In DNA, the CDR3 is TGTGCCAGCAGCCCGACCGAGGCGGCCATCTATGGCTACACCTTC. Translating gives CASSPTEAAIYGYTF.

The V and J genes are TRBV4-3 and TRBJ1-4, with 7 positions matching TRBD1. The CDR3 sequence is 15 residues long. In germline, CDR1 is LGHNA, CDR2 YSLEER. V dropped 1 base and J dropped 8; count of bases not matched to a gene: 7. The CDR3 DNA sequence: TGCGCCAGCAGCCAAGGGACAGGACAAGGGGAAAAACTGTTTTTT. Protein: CASSQGTGQGEKLFF.

The V call is TRBV7-2, the J call TRBJ2-1; no clear D. Germline V gene data show CDR1 as SGHTA and CDR2 as FQGNSA. The CDR3 is 14 residues long. The V end was cut by 3 bases, the J end by 2 bases, with 8 bases between. This CDR3 is CASSFFGAYNEQFF. DNA of the CDR3: TGTGCCAGCAGCTTTTTTGGCGCCTACAATGAGCAGTTCTTC.

The chain couples TRBV7-2 to TRBJ1-5; maybe TRBD1 (5 bases). The CDR3 totals 14 residues. The germline V gene has CDR1 SGHTA and CDR2 FQGNSA. The V gene lost 4 bases and the J gene lost 0 bases, with 7 bases spanning the gap. The CDR3 is CASSSGPSNQPQHF. DNA of the CDR3: TGTGCCAGCAGCTCGGGACCTAGCAATCAGCCCCAGCATTTT.

About this clone: The same CDR3 arises from other DNA sequences in this sample as well. This chain connects TRBV6-5 to TRBJ2-7; unclear D gene. Trimming stripped 0 bases from V and 1 base from J, with 7 bases between. CDR1 and CDR2 from the germline V gene are MNHEY and SVGAGI. This CDR3 spans 14 amino acids. CDR3 protein: CASSYSERSYEQYF. The CDR3 DNA sequence: TGTGCCAGCAGTTACTCGGAACGGTCCTACGAGCAGTACTTC.

V and J are TRBV28 and TRBJ1-1; D may be TRBD1 (5 bases). The CDR3 contains 14 residues. V was pared by 5 bases and J by 6 bases, with 16 bases between. Per the germline V gene, CDR1 is MDHEN and CDR2 is SYDVKM. The CDR3 region is CASSESGAVAEAFF. As DNA, the CDR3 is TGTGCCAGCAGTGAATCCGGGGCAGTCGCTGAAGCTTTCTTT.

About this clone: Other DNA sequences in the sample encode the same CDR3. In DNA form, the CDR3 reads TGTGCCAGCAGCTTGGGGCTAGCGGGGGGGCAAGAGACCCAGTACTTC. Amino acid sequence: CASSLGLAGGQETQYF. The chain carries TRBV5-4 and TRBJ2-5, with TRBD2 matching over 12 bases. The CDR3 sequence is 16 residues long. The J segment lost 2 bases and the V segment lost 0 bases, leaving 2 bases of the junction unmatched. Germline assignment: CDR1 SGHNT and CDR2 YYREEE (reference sequence).

This clone occurred once. The CDR3 DNA follows: TGTGCCAGCAGTGAAGGGCAGGACAGCTTATGCACCATATATTTT. It encodes CASSEGQDSLCTIYF. The chain is built from TRBV25-1 and TRBJ1-3; tentatively, D is TRBD1 (6 bases). The length of the CDR3 is 15 residues. Germline loops: CDR1 MGHDK, CDR2 SYGVNS. V dropped 2 bases and J dropped 9 bases, with 17 bases sitting between them. Full variable domain (missing parts from reference TRBV25-1 and TRBJ1-3): EADIYQTPRYLVIGTGKKITLECSQTMGHDKMYWYQQDPGMELHLIHYSYGVNSTEKGDLSSESTVSRIRTEHFPLTLESARPSHTSQYLCASSEGQDSLCTIYFGEGSWLTVV.

This chain links TRBV10-3 with TRBJ1-1, with 7 bases aligning to TRBD1. The germline V gene has CDR1 ENHRY and CDR2 SYGVKD. V lost 2 bases to trimming and J lost 6 bases; unmatched junction nucleotides: 3. The CDR3 extends over 13 amino acids. The CDR3 DNA is TGTGCCATCAGTGAGGGACAGGTGGCTGAAGCTTTCTTT. Its translation: CAISEGQVAEAFF.

The chain is built from TRBV7-2 and TRBJ2-7; D might be TRBD2 (5 bases). Germline CDR1 is SGHTA and CDR2 is FQGNSA. The CDR3 contains 12 residues. With 3 bases removed from V and 4 bases from J, the gap between germline ends came to 7 bases. The CDR3 bases are TGTGCCAGCAGCTTTCGGGGTTACGAGCAGTACTTC. Protein product: CASSFRGYEQYF.

The CDR3: CASSPMGAALSPLHF. Written as DNA, the CDR3 is TGTGCCAGCTCACCAATGGGGGCGGCCCTTTCACCCCTCCACTTT. The chain has TRBV18 and TRBJ1-6; TRBD1 might be the D (6 bases). Per germline, CDR1 KGHSH and CDR2 LQKENI. There are 15 residues in the CDR3. Trimming left V 2 bases short and J 9 bases short, with 14 bases between.

The chain combines TRBV2 with TRBJ1-1; D uncertain. This CDR3 has 11 amino acids. From germline, CDR1 is SNHLY and CDR2 FYNNEI. The V and J ends lost 6 bases and 5 bases respectively, with 7 bases between them. Written as DNA, the CDR3 is TGTGCCAGCAGGGGTAGAACTGAAGCTTTCTTT. Translating it yields CASRGRTEAFF.

A remark on this clone: A junction end diverges from the germline sequence, so it may reflect a read error. In DNA, the CDR3 is TGTGCTAGCAGCTTAGGGGGACTAGAGGCTGGCGGTACGCAGTATTTT. It is translated as CASSLGGLEAGGTQYF. V and J are TRBV7-7 and TRBJ2-3; 8 bases are a match to TRBD2. The germline CDR1 and CDR2 sequences are SSHAT and FNYEAQ (reference sequence). The CDR3 runs to 16 residues.